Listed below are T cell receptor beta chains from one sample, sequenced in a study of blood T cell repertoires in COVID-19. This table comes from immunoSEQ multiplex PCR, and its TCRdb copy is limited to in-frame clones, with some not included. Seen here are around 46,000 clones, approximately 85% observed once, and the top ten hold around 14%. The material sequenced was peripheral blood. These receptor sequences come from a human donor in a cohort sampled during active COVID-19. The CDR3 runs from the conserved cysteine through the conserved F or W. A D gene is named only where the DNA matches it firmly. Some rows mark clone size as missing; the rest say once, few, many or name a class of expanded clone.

cdr3_nt: TGTGCCAGCAGCCCTGGACAGACGGGGGAAAAACTGTTTTTT
cdr3_aa: CASSPGQTGEKLFF
clone_size: NA
v_call: TRBV5-6
j_call: TRBJ1-4
d_call: NA

cdr3_nt: TGCGCCAGCAGCCAGCACCGAGCGGGAACTTACAATGAGCAGTTCTTC
cdr3_aa: CASSQHRAGTYNEQFF
clone_size: NA
v_call: TRBV4-1
j_call: TRBJ2-1
d_call: TRBD2

cdr3_nt: TGTGCCAGCAGCAAGGAATCAGGGAACGCTGAAGCTTTCTTT
cdr3_aa: CASSKESGNAEAFF
clone_size: NA
v_call: TRBV25-1
j_call: TRBJ1-1
d_call: NA

cdr3_nt: TGTGCCAGCAGCTTACGTGGTAGAGGAACCGCTGAAGCTTTCTTT
cdr3_aa: CASSLRGRGTAEAFF
clone_size: NA
v_call: TRBV7-2
j_call: TRBJ1-1
d_call: NA

cdr3_nt: TGCAGCGTTGCCCGATCAGCGGGGGCGGGAACCGGGGAGCTGTTTTTT
cdr3_aa: CSVARSAGAGTGELFF
clone_size: NA
v_call: TRBV29-1
j_call: TRBJ2-2
d_call: TRBD2

cdr3_nt: TGTGCCAGCAGTTACTCGACGGGACTTGTCTACAATGAGCAGTTCTTC
cdr3_aa: CASSYSTGLVYNEQFF
clone_size: NA
v_call: TRBV6-5
j_call: TRBJ2-1
d_call: NA

cdr3_nt: TGTGCCTGGAGTGTGGGGGGGAGGGCTGAAGCTTTCTTT
cdr3_aa: CAWSVGGRAEAFF
clone_size: NA
v_call: TRBV30
j_call: TRBJ1-1
d_call: NA

cdr3_nt: TGTGCCAGCAGTACCAGGGTTGGGGGCTACACCTTC
cdr3_aa: CASSTRVGGYTF
clone_size: NA
v_call: TRBV6-5
j_call: TRBJ1-2
d_call: NA

cdr3_nt: TGTGCCAGCAGCCCACAGGGATTGATGAACACTGAAGCTTTCTTT
cdr3_aa: CASSPQGLMNTEAFF
clone_size: NA
v_call: TRBV9
j_call: TRBJ1-1
d_call: NA

cdr3_nt: TGTGCCAGCAGTAGGGGGGGCTGGGACACTGAAGCTTTCTTT
cdr3_aa: CASSRGGWDTEAFF
clone_size: NA
v_call: TRBV7-9
j_call: TRBJ1-1
d_call: NA

cdr3_nt: TGTGCCAGCACCGTGGAGGGGTACGGGGCCAACGTCCTGACTTTC
cdr3_aa: CASTVEGYGANVLTF
clone_size: NA
v_call: TRBV2
j_call: TRBJ2-6
d_call: NA

cdr3_nt: TGTGCCAGCAGTCGAGGCCTAGCGGGAAACAATGAGCAGTTCTTC
cdr3_aa: CASSRGLAGNNEQFF
clone_size: NA
v_call: TRBV25-1
j_call: TRBJ2-1
d_call: TRBD2

cdr3_nt: TGTGCCAGCGGGTGGACTAGCGGACAAGAGACCCAGTACTTC
cdr3_aa: CASGWTSGQETQYF
clone_size: NA
v_call: TRBV2
j_call: TRBJ2-5
d_call: TRBD2

cdr3_nt: TGTGCCAGCAGCGTAGGTCTCAGTGCCGGCGGGGAACTGTTTTTT
cdr3_aa: CASSVGLSAGGELFF
clone_size: NA
v_call: TRBV9
j_call: TRBJ1-4
d_call: NA

cdr3_nt: TGTGCCAGCAGTTCACAGGGATTTAATGAGCAGTTCTTC
cdr3_aa: CASSSQGFNEQFF
clone_size: once
v_call: TRBV7-9
j_call: TRBJ2-1
d_call: NA

cdr3_nt: TGCGCCAGCAGCCACCGACAGGGAGGATCACCCCTCCACTTT
cdr3_aa: CASSHRQGGSPLHF
clone_size: NA
v_call: TRBV4-3
j_call: TRBJ1-6
d_call: TRBD1

cdr3_nt: TGTGCCAGCAGTCCGAACAATCAGGGGCGCCACTATGGCTACACCTTC
cdr3_aa: CASSPNNQGRHYGYTF
clone_size: NA
v_call: TRBV5-4
j_call: TRBJ1-2
d_call: NA

cdr3_nt: TGCGCCAGCACCTGGGGCGGAGCCGACACCGGGGAGCTGTTTTTT
cdr3_aa: CASTWGGADTGELFF
clone_size: NA
v_call: TRBV5-1
j_call: TRBJ2-2
d_call: NA

cdr3_nt: TGTGCCAGCAGTTCCCAGGGGGCGCAAAGGAACACCATATATTTT
cdr3_aa: CASSSQGAQRNTIYF
clone_size: NA
v_call: TRBV6-5
j_call: TRBJ1-3
d_call: TRBD1

cdr3_nt: TGTGCCAGCAGTTACGGGCCAGGGAGGTATGAGCAGTTCTTC
cdr3_aa: CASSYGPGRYEQFF
clone_size: NA
v_call: TRBV6-6
j_call: TRBJ2-1
d_call: NA

cdr3_nt: TGTGCCAGCAGCCGAGGACTAGCGGGAGAGGCATATACGCAGTATTTT
cdr3_aa: CASSRGLAGEAYTQYF
clone_size: NA
v_call: TRBV28
j_call: TRBJ2-3
d_call: TRBD2

cdr3_nt: TGTGCCAGCTCACCGGGTTCGACAGGGCAAGAGACCCAGTACTTC
cdr3_aa: CASSPGSTGQETQYF
clone_size: NA
v_call: TRBV18
j_call: TRBJ2-5
d_call: TRBD1

cdr3_nt: TGTGCCAGCAGTATAAGGACTAGCGGGAACACGAACACCGGGGAGCTGTTTTTT
cdr3_aa: CASSIRTSGNTNTGELFF
clone_size: NA
v_call: TRBV7-8
j_call: TRBJ2-2
d_call: TRBD2

cdr3_nt: TGTGCCACCCAGGACTTCCTCGACGAGCAGTACTTC
cdr3_aa: CATQDFLDEQYF
clone_size: few
v_call: TRBV27
j_call: TRBJ2-7
d_call: NA

cdr3_nt: TGTGCCAGTAGTAAGGGGGCCGGAGGGGCGGGCGAGCAGTACTTC
cdr3_aa: CASSKGAGGAGEQYF
clone_size: NA
v_call: TRBV19
j_call: TRBJ2-7
d_call: NA

cdr3_nt: TGCGCCAGCAGCGCGGGGCAGGGGGGTGGAAACACCATATATTTT
cdr3_aa: CASSAGQGGGNTIYF
clone_size: NA
v_call: TRBV4-1
j_call: TRBJ1-3
d_call: TRBD1

cdr3_nt: TGTGCCAGCGGCGTCCGGGACAGGAACAATCAGCCCCAGCATTTT
cdr3_aa: CASGVRDRNNQPQHF
clone_size: once
v_call: TRBV6-5
j_call: TRBJ1-5
d_call: TRBD1

cdr3_nt: TGTGCCAGCAGGCCCCCGGGACAGGAGCGTAACTACGAGCAGTACTTC
cdr3_aa: CASRPPGQERNYEQYF
clone_size: NA
v_call: TRBV21-1
j_call: TRBJ2-7
d_call: NA

cdr3_nt: TGTGCCAGCAGTCCCGGGACAGGGACAGATACGCAGTATTTT
cdr3_aa: CASSPGTGTDTQYF
clone_size: NA
v_call: TRBV2
j_call: TRBJ2-3
d_call: TRBD1

cdr3_nt: TGTGCCAGCAGCGGGGACAGGGGACGCAATCAGCCCCAGCATTTT
cdr3_aa: CASSGDRGRNQPQHF
clone_size: NA
v_call: TRBV6-5
j_call: TRBJ1-5
d_call: TRBD1

cdr3_nt: TGTGCCAGCAGCCAAGGCCACGGGGACAATCAGCCCCAGCATTTT
cdr3_aa: CASSQGHGDNQPQHF
clone_size: NA
v_call: TRBV3-1/TRBV3-2
j_call: TRBJ1-5
d_call: NA

cdr3_nt: TGCGCCAGCAGGCCAGATGGGACAGGTGCTTTGGGCTACACCTTC
cdr3_aa: CASRPDGTGALGYTF
clone_size: NA
v_call: TRBV5-1
j_call: TRBJ1-2
d_call: TRBD1

cdr3_nt: TGTGCCAGCTCACCATCCCCTGGCAATCAGCCCCAGCATTTT
cdr3_aa: CASSPSPGNQPQHF
clone_size: NA
v_call: TRBV18
j_call: TRBJ1-5
d_call: NA

cdr3_nt: TGTGCCAGCAGTCGCGGACTAGCCACAGATACGCAGTATTTT
cdr3_aa: CASSRGLATDTQYF
clone_size: NA
v_call: TRBV7-2
j_call: TRBJ2-3
d_call: TRBD2

cdr3_nt: TGTGCCAGCAGTTTATTGGGTACGGCGGAGATTGACTACACCTTC
cdr3_aa: CASSLLGTAEIDYTF
clone_size: once
v_call: TRBV27
j_call: TRBJ1-2
d_call: NA

cdr3_nt: TGCGCCAGCAGCTTCATTAGCGGGGCCTACAATGAGCAGTTCTTC
cdr3_aa: CASSFISGAYNEQFF
clone_size: NA
v_call: TRBV5-1
j_call: TRBJ2-1
d_call: TRBD2

cdr3_nt: TGCGCCAGCAGCCCACACCCCGACAGGGTGAACACTGAAGCTTTCTTT
cdr3_aa: CASSPHPDRVNTEAFF
clone_size: NA
v_call: TRBV4-1
j_call: TRBJ1-1
d_call: TRBD1

cdr3_nt: TGTGCCAGCAGTGATCCCGGGACAGGGAACACTGAAGCTTTCTTT
cdr3_aa: CASSDPGTGNTEAFF
clone_size: NA
v_call: TRBV27
j_call: TRBJ1-1
d_call: TRBD1

cdr3_nt: TGCGCCAGCAGCCAAGGACAGCTAAAGTTCTTC
cdr3_aa: CASSQGQLKFF
clone_size: NA
v_call: TRBV4-1
j_call: TRBJ2-1
d_call: NA

cdr3_nt: TGTGCCTGGAGCCTGAATTCACCCCTCCACTTT
cdr3_aa: CAWSLNSPLHF
clone_size: NA
v_call: TRBV30
j_call: TRBJ1-6
d_call: NA

cdr3_nt: TGCGCCAGCAGTGAAGGGAGCTCCTATAATTCACCCCTCCACTTT
cdr3_aa: CASSEGSSYNSPLHF
clone_size: NA
v_call: TRBV5-1
j_call: TRBJ1-6
d_call: NA

cdr3_nt: TGCGCCAGCAGTGAGAGGGGTGGCACCGGGGAGCTGTTTTTT
cdr3_aa: CASSERGGTGELFF
clone_size: NA
v_call: TRBV10-1
j_call: TRBJ2-2
d_call: NA

cdr3_nt: TGCGCCAGCAGCCAAGGGTTTGCTAGCGGCTACAATGAGCAGTTCTTC
cdr3_aa: CASSQGFASGYNEQFF
clone_size: NA
v_call: TRBV4-1
j_call: TRBJ2-1
d_call: TRBD2

cdr3_nt: TGTGCCAGCAGCGACAGGGGTGGGAATCAGCCCCAGCATTTT
cdr3_aa: CASSDRGGNQPQHF
clone_size: NA
v_call: TRBV6-2/TRBV6-3
j_call: TRBJ1-5
d_call: TRBD1

cdr3_nt: TGTGCCAGCAGTGAATGGTCCCAGGCTAGCGGGACCTACGAGCAGTACTTC
cdr3_aa: CASSEWSQASGTYEQYF
clone_size: few
v_call: TRBV2
j_call: TRBJ2-7
d_call: TRBD2

cdr3_nt: TGTGCCAGCAGAGAAGCCGGGACACTCCGGGACGAGCAGTACTTC
cdr3_aa: CASREAGTLRDEQYF
clone_size: NA
v_call: TRBV7-2
j_call: TRBJ2-7
d_call: NA

cdr3_nt: TGTGCCAGCAGTTTATGGAGCAGGGATGGCTACACCTTC
cdr3_aa: CASSLWSRDGYTF
clone_size: NA
v_call: TRBV28
j_call: TRBJ1-2
d_call: NA

cdr3_nt: TGTGCCAGCAGCCTGGGACTAGCGGGAGCTGAGCAGTTCTTC
cdr3_aa: CASSLGLAGAEQFF
clone_size: NA
v_call: TRBV7-2
j_call: TRBJ2-1
d_call: TRBD2

cdr3_nt: TGTGCCAGCAGTGAATTGGACAGGGTTGGTGAGCAGTTCTTC
cdr3_aa: CASSELDRVGEQFF
clone_size: NA
v_call: TRBV6-1
j_call: TRBJ2-1
d_call: TRBD1

cdr3_nt: TGTGCCTGGAAGGGACAGTTGAACACTGAAGCTTTCTTT
cdr3_aa: CAWKGQLNTEAFF
clone_size: NA
v_call: TRBV30
j_call: TRBJ1-1
d_call: TRBD1

cdr3_nt: TGTGCCAGCAGCCTCACCGGGACAGGGAGTGAAAAACTGTTTTTT
cdr3_aa: CASSLTGTGSEKLFF
clone_size: NA
v_call: TRBV7-9
j_call: TRBJ1-4
d_call: TRBD1

cdr3_nt: TGTGCCAGCAGTGAAGTCCCGGGAGTCGAAGAGACCCAGTACTTC
cdr3_aa: CASSEVPGVEETQYF
clone_size: NA
v_call: TRBV2
j_call: TRBJ2-5
d_call: NA

cdr3_nt: TGCACCAGCAGCCAAGATCGGGGTAGGGAGCAGTTCTTC
cdr3_aa: CTSSQDRGREQFF
clone_size: NA
v_call: TRBV1
j_call: TRBJ2-1
d_call: NA

cdr3_nt: TGCAGTGCTAGTCGGGGACAGTACAATCAGCCCCAGCATTTT
cdr3_aa: CSASRGQYNQPQHF
clone_size: NA
v_call: TRBV20-1
j_call: TRBJ1-5
d_call: TRBD1

cdr3_nt: TGTGCCAGTAGTCAGACTAGCGGGATCCTCGAGCAGTACTTC
cdr3_aa: CASSQTSGILEQYF
clone_size: NA
v_call: TRBV19
j_call: TRBJ2-7
d_call: TRBD2

cdr3_nt: TGTGCCAGCAGCTTAGATAGCTCGAGCAATCAGCCCCAGCATTTT
cdr3_aa: CASSLDSSSNQPQHF
clone_size: NA
v_call: TRBV7-2
j_call: TRBJ1-5
d_call: NA

cdr3_nt: TGTGCCAGCAGCACAACGACAGGGACCCATTCACCCCTCCACTTT
cdr3_aa: CASSTTTGTHSPLHF
clone_size: NA
v_call: TRBV7-9
j_call: TRBJ1-6
d_call: TRBD1

cdr3_nt: TGCGCCAGCAGCAGGACTAGCGGGGACAACTACGAGCAGTACTTC
cdr3_aa: CASSRTSGDNYEQYF
clone_size: once
v_call: TRBV5-1
j_call: TRBJ2-7
d_call: TRBD2

cdr3_nt: TGTGCCAGCAGCTCCACCGGGACAGGAAGTGAGGGCTACACCTTC
cdr3_aa: CASSSTGTGSEGYTF
clone_size: once
v_call: TRBV11-2
j_call: TRBJ1-2
d_call: TRBD1